The rows below give T cell receptor beta chains drawn from one sample of a study of shared clonotypes between healthy human individuals. Produced via immunoSEQ multiplex PCR; TCRdb's table is partial and in-frame only. The sample lists about 2.4 million clones, roughly 92% occurring once. The sequenced sample was naive CD4+ T cells sorted from blood. The receptors shown here come from a young man in good health. CDR3s include the opening cysteine and the closing phenylalanine or tryptophan. The order of the fields is D gene, J gene, V gene, clone size, CDR3 protein, CDR3 DNA. D genes are given only for firm matches. Not every row has a clone size; where given, it reads once, few, many or a size class.

- TRBJ1-1 TRBV5-4 - CATTGGDTEAFF TGTGCTACTACCGGCGGAGACACTGAAGCTTTCTTT
- TRBJ1-5 TRBV11-2 - CASSLVAGFNQPQHF TGTGCCAGCAGCTTAGTTGCAGGCTTCAATCAGCCCCAGCATTTT
TRBD1 TRBJ1-1 TRBV9 - CASSPQGAMNTEAFF TGTGCCAGCAGCCCACAGGGGGCGATGAACACTGAAGCTTTCTTT
- TRBJ2-3 TRBV6-6 - CATKRPGNTQYF TGTGCCACCAAAAGGCCGGGGAATACGCAGTATTTT
- TRBJ2-6 TRBV27 - CASSLSGVPGANVLTF TGTGCCAGCAGTTTATCGGGGGTCCCTGGGGCCAACGTCCTGACTTTC
- TRBJ2-7 TRBV5-4 - CASRSLKVPNEQYF TGTGCCAGCAGGTCCCTAAAAGTCCCCAACGAGCAGTACTTC
TRBD2 TRBJ2-7 TRBV5-1 - CASSLSSGRAFGEQYF TGCGCCAGCAGCTTGAGTAGCGGGAGGGCCTTCGGCGAGCAGTACTTC
- TRBJ2-7 TRBV6-1 - CASSVTPIVTYEQYF TGTGCCAGCAGTGTAACACCGATCGTAACCTACGAGCAGTACTTC
TRBD2 TRBJ2-7 TRBV7-8 - CASSLRLATYEQYF TGTGCCAGCAGCTTAAGACTAGCGACCTACGAGCAGTACTTC
- TRBJ1-5 TRBV7-2 - CASSLETPSNQPQHF TGTGCCAGCAGCTTAGAGACGCCTAGCAATCAGCCCCAGCATTTT
- TRBJ2-4 TRBV11-2 once CASSFGGRDIQYF TGTGCCAGCAGCTTTGGGGGGCGAGACATTCAGTACTTC
- TRBJ2-1 TRBV9 - CASSVVGRGGNEQFF TGTGCCAGCAGCGTAGTGGGTCGGGGCGGCAATGAGCAGTTCTTC
- TRBJ2-3 TRBV28 - CASSFPRGAEDTQYF TGTGCCAGCAGTTTCCCCCGCGGAGCGGAGGATACGCAGTATTTT
- TRBJ2-7 TRBV6-5 - CASSPGLASYEQYF TGTGCCAGCAGCCCGGGACTCGCTTCCTACGAGCAGTACTTC
- TRBJ2-7 TRBV6-1 once CASTRDYEQYF TGTGCCAGTACCCGGGACTACGAGCAGTACTTC
TRBD1 TRBJ2-7 TRBV30 once CAWSSTGTGTEQYF TGTGCCTGGAGTAGTACCGGGACAGGTACCGAGCAGTACTTC
TRBD1 TRBJ2-4 TRBV19 - CASTRGGQGNIQYF TGTGCCAGTACCAGGGGAGGACAGGGAAACATTCAGTACTTC
TRBD2 TRBJ2-3 TRBV5-4 - CASSELAGATDTQYF TGTGCCAGCAGCGAACTAGCGGGGGCCACAGATACGCAGTATTTT
- TRBJ1-2 TRBV5-4 - CASSLAGTSNSHF TGTGCCAGCAGCTTGGCGGGGACCTCCAATTCTCACTTC
TRBD1 TRBJ1-5 TRBV28 - CATAARDRAYQPQHF TGTGCCACAGCCGCCCGAGACAGGGCGTATCAGCCCCAGCATTTT
- TRBJ1-3 TRBV6-1 - CASSEGAKPGNTIYF TGTGCCAGCAGTGAAGGCGCAAAACCTGGAAACACCATATATTTT
- TRBJ1-3 TRBV11-2 - CASSLSGTKSSGNTIYF TGTGCCAGCAGCTTAAGCGGGACAAAATCCTCTGGAAACACCATATATTTT
- TRBJ2-3 TRBV27 - CASSLSSYVGRAYF TGTGCCAGCAGTCTTTCATCCTACGTGGGCCGCGCGTATTTT
TRBD2 TRBJ2-5 TRBV11-2 - CASSTGASGSHETQYF TGTGCCAGCAGCACCGGGGCTAGCGGGAGCCACGAGACCCAGTACTTC
- TRBJ2-1 TRBV5-1 - CASSLGLDNEQFF TGCGCCAGCAGCTTGGGACTTGACAATGAGCAGTTCTTC
- TRBJ1-5 TRBV28 - CASNSGGGPNQPQHF TGTGCCAGCAACTCGGGAGGAGGACCCAATCAGCCCCAGCATTTT
- TRBJ1-1 TRBV10-1 - CASSEGFGQQAFF TGCGCCAGCAGTGAAGGGTTTGGACAGCAAGCTTTCTTT
- TRBJ2-7 TRBV28 - CASSPGTPYEQYF TGTGCCAGCAGTCCCGGGACTCCTTACGAGCAGTACTTC
- TRBJ1-5 TRBV2 - CASNRDGYNQPQHF TGTGCCAGCAACCGGGACGGTTACAATCAGCCCCAGCATTTT
- TRBJ2-7 TRBV15 - CATSRDSGSYEQYF TGTGCCACCAGCAGAGATTCTGGCTCCTACGAGCAGTACTTC
- TRBJ1-2 TRBV5-6 - CASTQYRQELNGYTF TGTGCCAGCACCCAATACCGACAGGAACTAAATGGCTACACCTTC
TRBD2 TRBJ2-2 TRBV5-1 - CASKGTSGYGELFF TGCGCCAGCAAAGGGACTAGCGGGTACGGGGAGCTGTTTTTT
- TRBJ1-2 TRBV6-5 - CASSYLLNYGYTF TGTGCCAGCAGTTACTTACTGAACTATGGCTACACCTTC
- TRBJ2-5 TRBV6-1 - CASSVSLGQQETQYF TGTGCCAGCAGTGTCTCCTTGGGCCAACAAGAGACCCAGTACTTC
- TRBJ2-3 TRBV5-4 - CASSLGGSSQYF TGTGCCAGCAGCTTGGGGGGGAGTTCGCAGTATTTT
TRBD2 TRBJ2-3 TRBV10-2 - CASSGAGGGDTQYF TGCGCCAGCAGTGGAGCGGGAGGGGGAGATACGCAGTATTTT
TRBD1 TRBJ1-2 TRBV5-4 - CASSLVDRVGDGYTF TGTGCCAGCAGCTTGGTGGACAGGGTAGGAGATGGCTACACCTTC
TRBD1 TRBJ1-6 TRBV5-1 - CASSRDRDSPLHF TGCGCCAGCAGCCGGGACAGAGATTCACCCCTCCACTTT
TRBD2 TRBJ2-7 TRBV7-2 - CASSFTTSGDLGEQYF TGTGCCAGCAGCTTTACTACTAGCGGGGATCTGGGCGAGCAGTACTTC
- TRBJ1-2 TRBV2 - CASSGPNYGYTF TGTGCCAGCAGTGGTCCTAACTATGGCTACACCTTC
- TRBJ1-6 TRBV5-1 - CASSLRIGADNSPLHF TGCGCCAGCAGCCTAAGAATCGGGGCGGATAATTCACCCCTCCACTTT
- TRBJ2-4 TRBV2 - CASRRGGVLNIQYF TGTGCCAGCAGGAGGGGGGGAGTCCTTAACATTCAGTACTTC
- TRBJ2-5 TRBV30 - CAWSALRTETQYF TGTGCCTGGAGTGCCCTACGGACAGAGACCCAGTACTTC
- TRBJ2-3 TRBV5-4 - CASSPLGVAVSTDTQYF TGTGCCAGCAGCCCCTTGGGAGTAGCGGTGAGCACAGATACGCAGTATTTT
- TRBJ1-5 TRBV2 - CASNAVRSGEPQHF TGTGCCAGCAATGCGGTGCGCTCAGGTGAGCCCCAGCATTTT
TRBD1 TRBJ1-4 TRBV30 - CAWLFPGQGKEKLFF TGTGCCTGGCTTTTTCCGGGACAGGGAAAGGAAAAACTGTTTTTT
- TRBJ2-1 TRBV5-4 - CASSPINNEQFF TGTGCCAGCAGCCCAATTAACAATGAGCAGTTCTTC
- TRBJ1-1 TRBV28 - CASRTAGKSYTEAFF TGTGCCAGCAGGACGGCAGGGAAGTCTTACACTGAAGCTTTCTTT
- TRBJ1-1 TRBV29-1 - CSVENPRGGGTEAFF TGCAGCGTTGAAAATCCAAGGGGGGGAGGGACTGAAGCTTTCTTT
- TRBJ1-1 TRBV7-9 - CASGRQEMNTEAFF TGTGCCAGCGGCCGACAGGAAATGAACACTGAAGCTTTCTTT
- TRBJ2-1 TRBV11-3 - CASSLAPGPNEQFF TGTGCCAGCAGCTTAGCACCGGGACCAAATGAGCAGTTCTTC
TRBD2 TRBJ2-1 TRBV15 once CATSEGRGGRDWRGSYNEQFF TGTGCCACCAGCGAAGGGCGGGGGGGCAGGGATTGGAGGGGCTCCTACAATGAGCAGTTCTTC
- TRBJ2-7 TRBV6-5 - CASRPGGGSYEQYF TGTGCCAGCAGGCCAGGAGGGGGCTCCTACGAGCAGTACTTC
- TRBJ1-1 TRBV2 - CASSGSLLLNTEAFF TGTGCCAGCAGTGGTAGCCTCCTTCTGAACACTGAAGCTTTCTTT
- TRBJ1-5 TRBV6-5 - CASSPSFQGNQPQHF TGTGCCAGCAGTCCTAGTTTCCAGGGAAATCAGCCCCAGCATTTT